This T cell receptor beta chain was captured in a study of shared clonotypes between healthy human individuals. Per the germline V gene, CDR1 is SQVTM and CDR2 is ANQGSEA. CDR3 length: 13 amino acids. The V end lost 6 bases, the J end lost 0 bases, and 11 bases lay between the germline ends. Generated by immunoSEQ multiplex PCR, the TCRdb table keeps only in-frame clones and is missing some. The sample has some 2,000,000 clones; roughly 96% are singletons. Sequences were obtained from naive CD4+ T cells sorted from blood. Subset defined: CD45RA+ positively selected. The rearrangement joins TRBV29-1 to TRBJ1-1; D is possibly TRBD1 (5 bases). The receptor was derived from a man between 18 and 29 years old in good health. The CDR3 sequence: CSVNRHVNTEAFF. DNA of the CDR3: TGCAGCGTGAACAGGCATGTGAACACTGAAGCTTTCTTT.